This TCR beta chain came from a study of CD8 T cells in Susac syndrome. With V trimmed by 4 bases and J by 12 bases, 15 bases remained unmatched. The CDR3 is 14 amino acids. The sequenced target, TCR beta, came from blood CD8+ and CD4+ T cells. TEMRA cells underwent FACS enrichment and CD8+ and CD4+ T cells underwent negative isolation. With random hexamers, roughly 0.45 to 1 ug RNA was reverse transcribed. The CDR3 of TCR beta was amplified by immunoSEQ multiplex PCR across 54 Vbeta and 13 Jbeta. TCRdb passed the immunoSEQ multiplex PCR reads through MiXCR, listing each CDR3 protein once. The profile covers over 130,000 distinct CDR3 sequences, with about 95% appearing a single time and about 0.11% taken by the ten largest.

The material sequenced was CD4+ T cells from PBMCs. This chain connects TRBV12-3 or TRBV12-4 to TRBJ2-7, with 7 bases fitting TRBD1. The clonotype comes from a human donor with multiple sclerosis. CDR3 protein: CASSSRTGGLRRYF. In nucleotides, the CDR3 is TGTGCCAGCAGTTCTCGGACAGGAGGTCTTCGGCGGTACTTC.